These 32 T cell receptor beta chains share one sample of origin, sequenced in a study of glioma-infiltrating T cells. TCR alpha and beta CDR3 regions were amplified from RNA using iRepertoire nested multiplex PCR. TCRdb called the multiplex PCR reads again in MiXCR, with one record for every CDR3 protein. This sample yields 300,000 to 450,000 distinct CDR3 sequences, of which about 40% are seen a single time; around 12% belongs to the top ten. The material sequenced was glioma tissue, nonneoplastic brain tissue, or PBMCs (not recorded which). All receptors come from a human donor with low-grade glioma or glioblastoma, undergoing nonglioma brain surgery, or in good health (not recorded which).

The CDR3 bases are TGCAGTGCCAGGGGACTAGCGGGAGCAGGTTGGTGGAAAGATACGCAGTATTTT. Its translation is CSARGLAGAGWWKDTQYF. This chain joins TRBV20-1 and TRBJ2-3; 14 bases agree with TRBD2. Trimming removed 6 bases from V and 5 bases from J; junction bases left unmatched: 16. The CDR3 covers 18 residues. Germline V lookup: CDR1 DFQATT, CDR2 SNEGSKA (reference sequence).

The V gene is TRBV27, the J gene TRBJ1-1; 9 bases align to TRBD1. With V trimmed by 7 bases and J by 5 bases, 8 bases remained unmatched. This CDR3 has 14 amino acids. Germline CDR1 MNHEY, CDR2 SMNVEV (reference sequence). The CDR3 DNA sequence: TGTGCCAGCACCCCCACAGGGGGCTTAACTGAAGCTTTCTTT. Its translation: CASTPTGGLTEAFF.

The table lists this clonotype with a few counts. V is TRBV7-9 and J is TRBJ2-1, with a tentative D call TRBD2 (6 bases). This CDR3 region has 15 residues. The V and J ends lost 2 bases and 6 bases respectively, with 14 bases between them. The germline gives CDR1 SEHNR, CDR2 FQNEAQ (reference sequence). The CDR3 nucleotides are TGTGCCAGCAGCTTAATCTACGGGAGTAGCAATGAGCAGTTCTTC. It yields the protein CASSLIYGSSNEQFF.

This clonotype has only a few counts. This rearrangement joins TRBV5-4 to TRBJ2-2; 7 bases agree with TRBD2. The ends lost 3 bases at V and 4 bases at J; junction bases unmatched: 6. The CDR3 contains 15 residues. Per germline, CDR1 SGHNT and CDR2 YYREEE (reference sequence). The CDR3 sequence: CASSSGRERTGELFF. The DNA for the CDR3 is TGTGCCAGCAGCTCGGGGCGGGAGCGCACCGGGGAGCTGTTTTTT.

This chain uses TRBV27 with TRBJ2-7; 10 bases agree with TRBD2. The germline V gene encodes CDR1 MNHEY and CDR2 SMNVEV (reference sequence). This CDR3 is 16 amino acids long. V lost 3 bases and J lost 3; bases outside the gene matches: 8. The CDR3 loop reads CASSLSTSGVDYEQYF. The CDR3 DNA reads as TGTGCCAGCAGTTTGAGTACTAGCGGGGTAGACTACGAGCAGTACTTC.

This clonotype was detected many times. The chain has TRBV28 and TRBJ1-2; D may be TRBD1 (6 bases). Germline V lookup: CDR1 MDHEN, CDR2 SYDVKM. This CDR3 comprises 13 residues. V was shortened by 6 bases and J by 4 bases, with 12 bases between the two germline ends. This chain's CDR3 is CASRGTGFYGYTF. The CDR3 nucleotides are TGTGCCAGCAGGGGAACAGGGTTCTATGGCTACACCTTC.

The chain recombines TRBV24-1 with TRBJ2-1; 13 bases align to TRBD2. This CDR3 is 14 amino acids long. CDR1 is KGHDR and CDR2 is SFDVKD in the germline V gene. The junction had 5 bases not matched to a gene; V was cut back by 7 bases and J by 9 bases. CDR3 DNA sequence: TGTGCCACCAGCGGGACTAGCGGGATTCGTGAGCAGTTCTTC. Its translation is CATSGTSGIREQFF.

To note about this clonotype: A read error may explain this, as a much larger clone is one base away. The conserved phenylalanine or tryptophan is not found at the CDR3 terminus, so this likely reflects a read error. The chain couples TRBV25-1 to TRBJ1-1; D unclear. Germline-derived CDR1 and CDR2 are MGHDK and SYGVNS. The CDR3 length is 13 residues. The V end lost 7 bases, the J end lost 1 base, and 10 bases lay between the germline ends. The CDR3 sequence: CASIGWENTEAFS. Here the CDR3 DNA reads TGTGCCAGCATTGGGTGGGAGAACACTGAAGCTTTCTCT.

The chain joins TRBV20-1 to TRBJ2-7; D is tentatively TRBD1 or TRBD2 (5 bases each). Per germline, CDR1 DFQATT and CDR2 SNEGSKA (reference sequence). Between the trimmed V and J ends, which lost 5 bases and 6 bases, there was a span of 23 bases. CDR3 length: 15 amino acids. Here the CDR3 DNA reads TGCAGTGCTGACCTCCGGGACCCAGCCTATGGCGAGCAGTACTTC. Amino acids: CSADLRDPAYGEQYF.

As to this clonotype: This may arise from a read error, as a much more abundant clone is one base away. The rearrangement joins TRBV7-9 to TRBJ1-1; the D is unclear. CDR3 length: 15 residues. CDR1 is SEHNR and CDR2 is FQNEAQ in the germline V gene (reference sequence). The CDR3, as DNA: TGTGCCAGCAGCTTAGGGCCCGGAGATAACACTGAAGCTTCCTTT. Translation: CASSLGPGDNTEASF.

There are many counts of this clonotype. The V call is TRBV28, the J call TRBJ2-7, with TRBD2 matching over 12 bases. CDR1 and CDR2 (germline): MDHEN, SYDVKM. This CDR3 has 15 residues. V dropped 4 bases and J dropped 2; count of bases not matched to a gene: 3. The CDR3 region has the DNA TGTGCCAGCAGTTCTCCTAGCGGGAGGGCCTACGAGCAGTACTTC. It is translated as CASSSPSGRAYEQYF.

The table lists this clonotype with a few counts. The V and J genes are TRBV7-2 and TRBJ2-3; D gene uncertain. Germline CDR1 SGHTA, CDR2 FQGNSA. V gave up 5 bases and J gave up 1 base, with 16 bases separating them. This CDR3 spans 16 amino acids. As DNA, the CDR3 is TGTGCCAGCAGCGCAAGGTCACGGAGCGGCACAGATACGCAGTATTTT. Residues: CASSARSRSGTDTQYF.

The rearrangement joins TRBV20-1 to TRBJ2-5; a weak D match, TRBD2 (5 bases). The CDR3 has 15 amino acids. V lost 0 bases to trimming and J lost 4 bases, with 15 bases between them. Germline V gene data show CDR1 as DFQATT and CDR2 as SNEGSKA (reference sequence). The CDR3 DNA reads as TGCAGTGCTAGAGATGGGAGAGTCTTCCGAGAGACCCAGTACTTC. Protein: CSARDGRVFRETQYF.

This clonotype was seen at least ten times. The J gene is TRBJ2-7, the V gene TRBV28; no clear D. From germline, CDR1 is MDHEN and CDR2 SYDVKM. V dropped 2 bases and J dropped 6 bases, with 11 bases sitting between them. The CDR3 covers 13 residues. The CDR3 DNA sequence: TGTGCCAGCAGTTTACGGAATTTAGCCGAGCAGTACTTC. It yields the protein CASSLRNLAEQYF.

Ten or more counts support this clonotype. This chain connects TRBV27 to TRBJ2-5; weak D call: TRBD1 (6 bases). This CDR3 is built from 15 residues. V gave up 6 bases and J gave up 2 bases, with 16 bases separating them. Per the germline V gene, CDR1 is MNHEY and CDR2 is SMNVEV (reference sequence). Here the CDR3 DNA reads TGTGCCAGCAGCACTACAGGGTCCGAGCAAGAGACCCAGTACTTC. It codes for CASSTTGSEQETQYF.

The table lists this clonotype with many counts. The rearrangement joins TRBV20-1 to TRBJ1-2, with unresolved D. CDR3 length: 14 residues. The germline V gene has CDR1 DFQATT and CDR2 SNEGSKA (reference sequence). Trimming removed 5 bases at V and 5 bases at J, with 18 bases between. In DNA form, the CDR3 reads TGCAGTGCTTGCCCTGACGCTAGTGGGTATGGCTACACCTTC. Amino acids: CSACPDASGYGYTF.

This clonotype was detected many times. V is TRBV20-1 and J is TRBJ2-3; D ambiguous. CDR1 is DFQATT, CDR2 SNEGSKA, per germline (reference sequence). V was clipped by 0 bases and J by 0 bases, with 13 bases between them. The CDR3 contains 16 residues. The CDR3 DNA follows: TGCAGTGCTAGAGATCAGGTTTCGTTTAGCACAGATACGCAGTATTTT. Translating gives CSARDQVSFSTDTQYF.

This clonotype has ten or more counts. The chain joins TRBV6-1 to TRBJ2-1, with a tentative D call TRBD2 (5 bases). This CDR3 contains 15 residues. Germline V gene lookup returns CDR1 MNHNS and CDR2 SASEGT. Trimming left V 5 bases short and J 1 base short, with 12 bases between. CDR3: CASSPYSGSYNEQFF. The CDR3 DNA sequence: TGTGCCAGCAGTCCCTACAGCGGTTCCTACAATGAGCAGTTCTTC.

This clonotype was counted a few times. The V call is TRBV7-2, the J call TRBJ2-3; 7 bases are shared with TRBD1. Germline V lookup: CDR1 SGHTA, CDR2 FQGNSA. The V segment lost 2 bases and the J segment 1 base; nucleotides outside the gene matches: 6. The CDR3 is made up of 16 amino acids. CDR3 in DNA: TGTGCCAGCAGCTTAAGGAGACAGGGACGCACAGATACGCAGTATTTT. Amino acids: CASSLRRQGRTDTQYF.

The V and J genes are TRBV3-1 and TRBJ1-1; a weak D match, TRBD1 (5 bases). The CDR3 is 14 residues long. Germline V gives CDR1 LGHDT, CDR2 YNNKEL (reference sequence). The V end was cut by 0 bases, the J end by 11 bases, with 16 bases between. The CDR3 spells CASSQDWGGAWAFF. The DNA for the CDR3 is TGTGCCAGCAGCCAAGATTGGGGAGGGGCCTGGGCTTTCTTT.

The chain is built from TRBV7-2 and TRBJ1-1; a weak D match, TRBD1 (5 bases). Between the trimmed V and J ends, which lost 5 bases and 5 bases, there was a span of 18 bases. Per germline, CDR1 SGHTA and CDR2 FQGNSA. The CDR3 is made up of 15 amino acids. In nucleotides, the CDR3 is TGTGCCAGCAGCACCGGAGGACACTTAGGAACTGAAGCTTTCTTT. This gives the protein CASSTGGHLGTEAFF.

Only a few counts were recorded for this clonotype. The chain combines TRBV7-2 with TRBJ1-5; D uncertain. The CDR3 runs to 13 residues. Germline lookup yields CDR1 SGHTA and CDR2 FQGNSA. Between the trimmed V and J ends, which lost 2 bases and 7 bases, there was a span of 9 bases. CDR3 bases: TGTGCCAGCAGCTTATATGAAGGGCAGCCCCAGCATTTT. This codes for CASSLYEGQPQHF.

Details on this clonotype: This CDR3 is missing its conserved last phenylalanine or tryptophan, likely due to a read error. The chain joins TRBV6-2 or TRBV6-3 to TRBJ2-7; the D gene could be TRBD1 or TRBD2 (6 bases each). Trimming took off 7 bases at V and 0 bases at J, with 19 bases between the two ends. Germline CDR1 is MNHEY and CDR2 is SVGEGT. This CDR3 is 16 amino acids long. In nucleotides, the CDR3 is TGTGCCAGCAATAAGGTGGGGGGCCAGAGCTCCTACGAGCAGTACCTC. Its protein is CASNKVGGQSSYEQYL.

Remarks on this clonotype: Sequence at one end of the junction differs from germline and may be a read error. This rearrangement joins TRBV20-1 to TRBJ2-5; 8 bases map to TRBD1. This CDR3 comprises 12 residues. Germline values: CDR1 DFQATT, CDR2 SNEGSKA (reference sequence). The CDR3 loop reads CSPTGQGETKYF. CDR3 coding DNA: TGCAGTCCCACCGGACAGGGAGAGACCAAGTACTTC.

Remarks on this clonotype: A junction end diverges from the germline sequence, so it may reflect a read error. For the CDR3, the DNA is TGTGCCAGCGGCCAATATCTGGGAGATACGCAGTATTTT. This codes for CASGQYLGDTQYF. The chain has TRBV14 and TRBJ2-3; D uncertain. The germline V gene has CDR1 SGHDN and CDR2 FVKESK. The CDR3 loop spans 13 amino acids.

V is TRBV29-1 and J is TRBJ1-5; D perhaps matches TRBD1 (6 bases). V was shortened by 7 bases and J by 4 bases, with 17 bases between the two germline ends. The CDR3 is 14 residues long. Germline loops: CDR1 SQVTM, CDR2 ANQGSEA. The CDR3 reads CSALTVDRNQPQHF. The CDR3 coding sequence is TGCAGCGCCCTAACCGTGGACAGAAATCAGCCCCAGCATTTT.

Comment on this clonotype: A much larger clone lies a single base off, so this may be a read error. The chain has TRBV25-1 and TRBJ2-1; 10 nucleotides agree with TRBD2. CDR1 MGHDK and CDR2 SYGVNS come from the germline V gene. This CDR3 is built from 16 residues. CDR3 protein: CASSYLGTSAYNKQFF. CDR3 DNA sequence: TGTGCCAGCAGTTATCTCGGGACTAGCGCCTACAATAAGCAGTTCTTC.

This clonotype has ten or more counts. This chain uses TRBV6-2 or TRBV6-3 with TRBJ2-3; TRBD1 matches at 7 bases. Trimming at V came to 5 bases and at J to 2 bases, leaving 4 bases not matched to a gene. The CDR3 totals 14 residues. From germline, CDR1 is MNHEY and CDR2 SVGEGT. CDR3 sequence (DNA): TGTGCCAGCAGTACCAGGGGGACCACAGATACGCAGTATTTT. Encoded protein: CASSTRGTTDTQYF.

On this clonotype itself: One end of the junction fails to match germline, which may point to a read error. V usage is TRBV6-2 or TRBV6-3 and J usage is TRBJ2-6; D is perhaps TRBD1 (5 bases). The CDR3 has 15 residues. Germline V gene lookup returns CDR1 MNHEY and CDR2 SVGEGT. The CDR3 protein is CASLGLGSGANVQTF. CDR3 coding DNA: TGTGCCAGCTTAGGTCTAGGGTCTGGGGCCAACGTCCAGACTTTC.

This clonotype was picked up a small number of times. For the CDR3, the DNA is TGTGCCAGCAGTTACCAAAGACTAGCGGGAGGGCGCTCCGAGCAGTACTTC. Translation: CASSYQRLAGGRSEQYF. The V call is TRBV6-2 or TRBV6-3, the J call TRBJ2-7; the match to TRBD2 covers 14 bases. Germline V gene sequence: CDR1 MNHEY, CDR2 SVGEGT. The CDR3 spans 17 residues. The V gene end was trimmed by 2 bases and the J gene end by 6 bases; junction bases not matched to a gene: 9.

As regards this clonotype: Sequence at one end of the junction differs from germline and may be a read error. This sequence joins TRBV10-3 and TRBJ2-3; 7 nucleotides agree with TRBD2. In germline, CDR1 is ENHRY, CDR2 SYGVKD. This CDR3 comprises 14 residues. CDR3 region: CAISVAGVEDKQYF. CDR3 coding DNA: TGTGCCATCAGTGTTGCGGGGGTGGAAGATAAGCAGTATTTT.

V and J are TRBV15 and TRBJ2-7, with D perhaps being TRBD1 or TRBD2 (7 bases each). V lost 7 bases to trimming and J lost 7 bases, with 20 bases between them. The germline V gene encodes CDR1 LNHNV and CDR2 YYDKDF (reference sequence). This CDR3 has 14 amino acids. CDR3 sequence reads: CATTRGGAYNEQYF. In DNA form, the CDR3 reads TGTGCCACCACCAGGGGGGGGGCCTACAATGAGCAGTACTTC.